The sequence of this T cell receptor beta chain was determined in a study of control samples from healthy donors and cancer patients. Profiling relied on immunoSEQ multiplex PCR, and the TCRdb table lists in-frame clones only, not all of them. The sample has about 79,000 clones; roughly 93% are singletons. The CDR3 has 13 amino acids. CDR1 is ENHRY and CDR2 is SYGVKD in the germline V gene. Trimming left V 7 bases short and J 4 bases short, with 13 bases between. This clone came up once. The sequence was obtained from a woman aged 40 to 55 with lung cancer. The J gene is TRBJ1-1, the V gene TRBV10-3, with D uncertain. Sequenced sample: PBMCs. The CDR3 loop is CAINKAGGTEAFF. CDR3 nucleotides: TGTGCCATCAATAAGGCTGGCGGCACTGAAGCTTTCTTT.